The sample holds a few counts of the clone carrying this TCR beta chain. Its antigen remains unidentified. Vbeta (60) and Jbeta (13) primers were used in the PCR. The table came from immunoSEQ multiplex PCR; TCRdb's copy has only in-frame clones and leaves some out. Of about 130,000 clones in the sample, around 70% are singletons; the top ten hold 2% to 2.5%. The CDR3 is made up of 14 amino acids. CDR1 is MDHEN, CDR2 SYDVKM, per germline. Between the trimmed V and J ends, which lost 3 bases and 2 bases, there was a span of 10 bases. The data derive from a study of cytomegalovirus exposure and HLA in healthy donors. Overall study findings and caveats: Previous analysis showed most TCR beta V segments were productive about 87% or about 30% of the time. The only immune exposure information that was available was CMV serostatus.

The chain couples TRBV28 to TRBJ1-2, with D perhaps matching TRBD1 (5 bases). Sequencing used PBMCs. The sequence was obtained from a woman in her sixties in good health and CMV-seropositive. The CDR3 protein is CASSLIGQNYGYTF. Here the CDR3 DNA reads TGTGCCAGCAGTTTGATAGGACAAAACTATGGCTACACCTTC.